These T cell receptor beta chains were read from a single sample in a study of T cell repertoires in cytomegalovirus infection. TCRdb independently ran MiXCR on the reads; one entry per CDR3 protein. The sample lists about 150,000 distinct CDR3 sequences, roughly 17% occurring once. Sequencing was performed on CD8+ T cells from PBMCs. These receptors originate from a human donor in good health (CMV status not recorded). Some clones in this sample may be carry-over from other donors' samples. The CDR3 runs from the conserved cysteine through the conserved F or W. D genes are given only for firm matches. Clone size is given for some rows only: seen once, a few or many times, or a class if the clone is expanded.

j_call v_call cdr3_length d_call clone_size cdr3_aa cdr3_nt
TRBJ2-7 TRBV28 18 - - CASSFGGPTYPGAYEQYF TGTGCCAGCAGTTTTGGCGGCCCGACCTATCCGGGCGCCTACGAGCAGTACTTC
TRBJ1-1 TRBV7-6 16 - many CASSLVLGVQNTEAFF TGTGCCAGCAGCTTAGTTCTCGGGGTCCAGAACACTGAAGCTTTCTTT
TRBJ2-1 TRBV6-2/TRBV6-3 15 TRBD2 - CASSYGAGGPNEQFF TGTGCCAGCAGTTACGGCGCGGGGGGGCCGAATGAGCAGTTCTTC
TRBJ2-7 TRBV7-2 16 TRBD2 few CASSLVTSGVSYEQYF TGTGCCAGCAGCTTAGTGACTAGCGGGGTCTCCTACGAGCAGTACTTC
TRBJ1-1 TRBV6-2/TRBV6-3 15 - - CASSYSWGVLTEAFF TGTGCCAGCAGTTACTCCTGGGGTGTTCTCACTGAAGCTTTCTTT
TRBJ2-7 TRBV7-2 18 - many CASSPRGGTRDYPYEQYF TGTGCCAGCAGCCCCAGAGGGGGAACCCGGGACTACCCCTACGAGCAGTACTTC
TRBJ2-2 TRBV7-2 16 TRBD1 - CASSPSTGVITGELFF TGTGCCAGCAGCCCCTCGACAGGGGTGATCACCGGGGAGCTGTTTTTT
TRBJ2-7 TRBV12-3/TRBV12-4 14 TRBD2 few CASSLRAGDHEQYF TGTGCCAGCAGTTTACGAGCGGGAGACCACGAGCAGTACTTC
TRBJ2-5 TRBV7-2 14 - - CASSSGLLLETQYF TGTGCCAGCAGCTCGGGACTGCTACTGGAGACCCAGTACTTC
TRBJ2-1 TRBV11-2 15 - - CASSLGSGLGNEQFF TGTGCCAGCAGCTTAGGTTCTGGGCTTGGCAATGAGCAGTTCTTC
TRBJ1-2 TRBV7-2 14 TRBD1 few CASSSTGAHYGYTF TGTGCCAGCAGCTCGACAGGGGCGCACTATGGCTACACCTTC
TRBJ2-1 TRBV7-2 14 - many CASSFRDGYNEQFF TGTGCCAGCAGCTTTAGGGACGGCTACAATGAGCAGTTCTTC
TRBJ1-1 TRBV7-2 18 - - CASSLRGTGHGKGYEAFF TGTGCCAGCAGCTTAAGGGGAACAGGGCACGGAAAGGGCTATGAAGCTTTCTTT
TRBJ2-7 TRBV20-1 12 - - CSVSVSSYEQYF TGCAGTGTTTCGGTCAGCTCCTACGAGCAGTACTTC
TRBJ2-1 TRBV7-2 14 - few CASSPLMGYNEQFF TGTGCCAGCAGCCCGCTTATGGGTTACAATGAGCAGTTCTTC
TRBJ2-3 TRBV10-3 16 TRBD2 few CAISEGTSGLTDTQYF TGTGCCATCAGTGAGGGGACTAGCGGACTCACAGATACGCAGTATTTT
TRBJ1-4 TRBV6-1 11 - few CASRIDEKLFF TGTGCCAGCAGAATCGATGAAAAACTGTTTTTT
TRBJ2-1 TRBV9 16 - - CASSVAGDVSYNEQFF TGTGCCAGCAGCGTAGCCGGGGACGTGTCCTACAATGAGCAGTTCTTC
TRBJ2-1 TRBV6-2/TRBV6-3 18 - - CASRLHPGKPSSYNEQFF TGTGCCAGCAGACTACACCCCGGGAAACCGAGCTCCTACAATGAGCAGTTCTTC
TRBJ2-1 TRBV7-9 15 - few CASSKDSYSYNEQFF TGTGCCAGCAGCAAGGACAGCTACTCCTACAATGAGCAGTTCTTC
TRBJ2-1 TRBV25-1 11 - - CASSREREQFF TGTGCCAGCAGTAGGGAACGTGAGCAGTTCTTC
TRBJ2-7 TRBV5-1 14 - few CASSLEGGSYEQYF TGCGCCAGCAGCTTGGAGGGGGGTTCCTACGAGCAGTACTTC
TRBJ2-3 TRBV7-3 12 - few CASSQDTDTQYF TGTGCCAGCAGCCAGGACACAGATACGCAGTATTTT
TRBJ1-1 TRBV11-2 14 - - CASSFPGWGTEAFF TGTGCCAGCAGCTTCCCGGGTTGGGGCACTGAAGCTTTCTTT
TRBJ2-6 TRBV6-8 16 - few CASKKPPPAGANVLTF TGTGCCAGCAAGAAACCCCCCCCAGCTGGGGCCAACGTCCTGACTTTC
TRBJ2-7 TRBV7-8 15 TRBD2 many CASSLVAGDPDEQYF TGTGCCAGCAGCTTAGTAGCGGGAGATCCAGACGAGCAGTACTTC
TRBJ2-5 TRBV10-3 14 - once CAISESDGPETQYF TGTGCCATCAGTGAGTCGGACGGACCAGAGACCCAGTACTTC
TRBJ2-1 TRBV7-2 14 - few CASSLERSGFEQFF TGTGCCAGCAGCTTAGAACGGTCGGGTTTTGAGCAGTTCTTC
TRBJ2-3 TRBV28 16 - - CASSLLADSSTDTQYF TGTGCCAGCAGCCTACTAGCAGACTCTAGCACAGATACGCAGTATTTT